Listed below are T cell receptor beta chains from one sample, sequenced in a study of T cell changes during pregnancy in multiple sclerosis. Profiled with immunoSEQ multiplex PCR; TCRdb holds only in-frame clones, not every one. Of 25,000 to 35,000 clones in the sample, more than 90% were seen once. The input for sequencing was CD8+ T cells from peripheral blood mononuclear cells, taken before pregnancy. The receptors stem from a female donor with multiple sclerosis, enrolled in a pregnancy study. CDR3s include the opening cysteine and the closing phenylalanine or tryptophan. A clone size is listed for some rows: how often the clone was seen (once, few, many), or a class if it is expanded.

j_call v_call clone_size cdr3_aa
TRBJ2-7 TRBV7-3 once CASSLNPGLAGVEQYF
TRBJ2-1 TRBV7-3 NA CASSFLLSGMDEQFF
TRBJ2-1 TRBV2 NA CASSERGGPLRRVNEQFF
TRBJ2-7 TRBV5-4 NA CASSLRTGTGLPYEQYF
TRBJ1-3 TRBV2 NA CASSETSGSGNTIYF
TRBJ2-3 TRBV15 NA CATSRDSYLSGGSTDTQYF
TRBJ2-2 TRBV9 once CASSVEGTSPNTGELFF
TRBJ2-3 TRBV30 NA CAWASGIGRDTQYF
TRBJ2-7 TRBV29-1 NA CSVEGGDLSEQYF
TRBJ1-2 TRBV29-1 NA CSAYRQSFDGYTF
TRBJ1-1 TRBV7-9 once CASSLLPATNTEAFF
TRBJ2-2 TRBV19 NA CASSIWERNTGELFF
TRBJ1-2 TRBV19 NA CASSIPGQGGTGYTF
TRBJ1-3 TRBV6-1 NA CASSEGEDSGNTIYF
TRBJ2-1 TRBV7-6 NA CASSLTRDNYNEQFF
TRBJ1-1 TRBV6-6 NA CASSYTDTEAFF
TRBJ2-7 TRBV7-9 NA CASSLGVGRRGEQYF
TRBJ2-2 TRBV30 NA CAWSVSSGTGELFF
TRBJ2-5 TRBV28 NA CASSPYRGATEETQYF
TRBJ1-1 TRBV7-9 NA CASSLIANSLNTEAFF
TRBJ1-1 TRBV13 once CASSSGQLKVNTEAFF
TRBJ2-7 TRBV27 NA CASSLSGSYEQYF
TRBJ2-5 TRBV19 once CASSIGTGGGETQYF
TRBJ1-5 TRBV27 NA CASSLTPGGNQPQHF
TRBJ2-7 TRBV5-5 NA CASRDSSGSPYEQYF
TRBJ2-7 TRBV28 NA CASSPGLANSYEQYF
TRBJ1-5 TRBV4-1 once CASSADRTQRNQPQHF
TRBJ1-3 TRBV2 once CARGQDSGNTIYF
TRBJ1-1 TRBV5-1 few CASSPGQGARIFSEAFF
TRBJ1-5 TRBV6-1 NA CASSEVSNQPQHF
TRBJ1-2 TRBV10-1 few CASRNRGPWPLNYGYTF
TRBJ2-7 TRBV13 NA CASSLGQTWDEQYF
TRBJ2-1 TRBV7-6 NA CASSLAPSRTKVSEQFF
TRBJ2-7 TRBV5-8 NA CASSRFSGNYEQYF
TRBJ2-1 TRBV27 NA CASSLSGGDYNEQFF
TRBJ1-5 TRBV4-1 NA CASSQEWDRGQPQHF
TRBJ2-3 TRBV27 NA CATTSGGTDTQYF
TRBJ1-1 TRBV6-6 NA CASSPRFDRGGTEAFF
TRBJ2-7 TRBV4-1 NA CASTWGQGADEQYF
TRBJ2-3 TRBV6-4 NA CASIFSGEVDTQYF
TRBJ2-7 TRBV7-3 NA CASSNSGRAQYEQYF
TRBJ1-3 TRBV5-4 once CASSLEGAGDSGNTIYF
TRBJ2-7 TRBV4-1 once CASGPSGGSYEQYF
TRBJ2-3 TRBV2 NA CASNQRVSTDTQYF
TRBJ1-3 TRBV5-1 NA CASSPTGIAGNTIYF
TRBJ2-7 TRBV10-1 NA CASIGRDRDHEQYF
TRBJ2-2 TRBV2 once CATSEPVVGELFF
TRBJ2-3 TRBV28 NA CASRGLAGGSTDTQYF
TRBJ1-1 TRBV4-1 NA CASSQEGAGQAFF
TRBJ1-1 TRBV12-5 NA CASGFSGTGLNTEAFF
TRBJ2-7 TRBV4-1 NA CASSQSYGLAYDIEQYF
TRBJ1-4 TRBV4-2 NA CASSPRGQEGSEKLFF
TRBJ2-5 TRBV19 NA CASSIGLGQGRETQYF
TRBJ2-7 TRBV10-3 NA CAISDEGASYEQYF
TRBJ2-2 TRBV4-1 NA CASRDRARNTGELFF
TRBJ2-1 TRBV2 NA CASRGGYSYNEQFF
TRBJ2-1 TRBV19 NA CASSIGLAGSYNEQFF
TRBJ2-2 TRBV5-1 NA CASSPYGAGELFF
TRBJ1-1 TRBV4-2 NA CASSRTYDRGYDKNTEAFF